This TCR beta chain was identified in a study of blood T cell repertoires in COVID-19. This CDR3 comprises 15 residues. The V gene's germline CDR1 is SNHLY and CDR2 FYNNEI. Deletions cut 8 bases from V and 3 bases from J, with 17 bases between. Participants' reported clinical history set cohort assignment. Method: immunoSEQ multiplex PCR; TCRdb's copy keeps in-frame clones and lacks some. Of 150,000 to 200,000 clones in the sample, 84% are singletons; the top ten hold approximately 7.7%. This clonotype was obtained from a woman between 45 and 60 years old who had recovered from COVID-19. The V and J genes are TRBV2 and TRBJ1-5, with D possibly matching TRBD1 (6 bases). Sequenced material: PBMCs or T cells enriched from blood (not recorded which). For the CDR3, the DNA is TGTGCCAGCCGAAGGGAGGGGGGTTTCAATCAGCCCCAGCATTTT. Its protein is CASRREGGFNQPQHF.